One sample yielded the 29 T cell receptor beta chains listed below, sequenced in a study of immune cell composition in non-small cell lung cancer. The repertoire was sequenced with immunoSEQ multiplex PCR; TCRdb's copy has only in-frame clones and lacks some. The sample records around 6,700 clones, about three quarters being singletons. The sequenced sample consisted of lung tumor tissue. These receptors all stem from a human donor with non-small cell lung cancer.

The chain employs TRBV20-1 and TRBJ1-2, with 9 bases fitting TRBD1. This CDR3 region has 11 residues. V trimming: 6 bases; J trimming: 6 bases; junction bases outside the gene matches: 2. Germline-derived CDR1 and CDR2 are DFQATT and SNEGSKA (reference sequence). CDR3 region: CSAWTGDGYTF. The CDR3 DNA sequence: TGCAGTGCATGGACAGGGGATGGCTACACCTTC.

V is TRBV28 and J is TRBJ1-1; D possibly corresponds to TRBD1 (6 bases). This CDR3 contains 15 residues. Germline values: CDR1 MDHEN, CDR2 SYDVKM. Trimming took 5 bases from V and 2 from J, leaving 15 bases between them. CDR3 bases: TGTGCCAGCAGTGGAGCAGCGACAGGAAACACTGAAGCTTTCTTT. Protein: CASSGAATGNTEAFF. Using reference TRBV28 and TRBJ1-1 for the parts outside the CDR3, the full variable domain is DVKVTQSSRYLVKRTGEKVFLECVQDMDHENMFWYRQDPGLGLRLIYFSYDVKMKEKGDIPEGYSVSREKKERFSLILESASTNQTSMYLCASSGAATGNTEAFFGQGTRLTVV.

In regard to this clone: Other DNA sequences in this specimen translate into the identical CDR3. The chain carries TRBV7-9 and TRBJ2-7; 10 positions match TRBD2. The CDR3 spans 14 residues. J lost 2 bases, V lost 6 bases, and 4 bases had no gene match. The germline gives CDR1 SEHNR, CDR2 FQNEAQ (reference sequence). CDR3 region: CASSLAGVAYEQYF. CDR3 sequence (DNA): TGTGCCAGCAGTCTAGCGGGAGTGGCCTACGAGCAGTACTTC.

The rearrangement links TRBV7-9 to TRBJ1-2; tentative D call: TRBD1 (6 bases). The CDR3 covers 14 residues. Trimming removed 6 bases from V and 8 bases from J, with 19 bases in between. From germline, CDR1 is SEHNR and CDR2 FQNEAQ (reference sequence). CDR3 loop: CASRAGHRGPGYTF. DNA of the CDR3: TGTGCCAGCAGAGCGGGACACCGAGGGCCAGGCTACACCTTC.

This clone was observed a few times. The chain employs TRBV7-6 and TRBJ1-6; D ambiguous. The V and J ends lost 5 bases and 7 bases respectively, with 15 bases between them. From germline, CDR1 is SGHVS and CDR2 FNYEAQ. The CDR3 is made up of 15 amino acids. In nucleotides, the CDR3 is TGTGCCAGCAGCCCCGGGCAGAGGGAGAATTCACCCCTCCACTTT. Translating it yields CASSPGQRENSPLHF.

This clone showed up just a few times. In DNA, the CDR3 is TGTGCCAGCAGTTACTCGGGACAGGGTGGAAACACCATATATTTT. Protein sequence: CASSYSGQGGNTIYF. This chain connects TRBV6-5 to TRBJ1-3; 9 bases match TRBD1. V lost 0 bases, J lost 3 bases, and 0 bases stayed unmatched. This CDR3 has 15 amino acids. The germline CDR1 and CDR2 sequences are MNHEY and SVGAGI.

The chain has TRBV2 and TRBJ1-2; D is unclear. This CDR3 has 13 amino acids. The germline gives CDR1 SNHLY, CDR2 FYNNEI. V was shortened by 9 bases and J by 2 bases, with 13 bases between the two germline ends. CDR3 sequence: CASPINSNYGYTF. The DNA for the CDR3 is TGTGCCAGTCCTATTAACTCCAACTATGGCTACACCTTC. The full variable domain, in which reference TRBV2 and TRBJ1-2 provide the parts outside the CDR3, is EPEVTQTPSHQVTQMGQEVILRCVPISNHLYFYWYRQILGQKVEFLVSFYNNEISEKSEIFDDQFSVERPDGSNFTLKIRSTKLEDSAMYFCASPINSNYGYTFGSGTRLTVV.

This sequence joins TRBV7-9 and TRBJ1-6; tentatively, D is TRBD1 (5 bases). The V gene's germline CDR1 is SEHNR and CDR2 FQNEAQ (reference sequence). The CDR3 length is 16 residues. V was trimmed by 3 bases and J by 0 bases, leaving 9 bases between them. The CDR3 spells CASSFWGVSYNSPLHF. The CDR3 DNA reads TGTGCCAGCAGCTTTTGGGGGGTCTCCTATAATTCACCCCTCCACTTT.

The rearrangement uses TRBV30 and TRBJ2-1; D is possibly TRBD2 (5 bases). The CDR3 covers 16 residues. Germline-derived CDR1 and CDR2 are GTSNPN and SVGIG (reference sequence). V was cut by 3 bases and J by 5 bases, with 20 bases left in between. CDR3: CAWSDPRGIIDNEQFF. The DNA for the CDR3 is TGTGCCTGGAGCGACCCTAGAGGGATAATCGACAATGAGCAGTTCTTC.

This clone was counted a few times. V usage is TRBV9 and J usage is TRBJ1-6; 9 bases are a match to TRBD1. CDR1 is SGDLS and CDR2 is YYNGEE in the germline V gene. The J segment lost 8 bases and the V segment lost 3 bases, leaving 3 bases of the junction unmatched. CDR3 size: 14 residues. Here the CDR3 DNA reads TGTGCCAGCAGCGCCGGGACAGGGTATTCACCCCTCCACTTT. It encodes CASSAGTGYSPLHF. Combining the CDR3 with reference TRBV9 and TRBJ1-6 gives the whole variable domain DSGVTQTPKHLITATGQRVTLRCSPRSGDLSVYWYQQSLDQGLQFLIQYYNGEERAKGNILERFSAQQFPDLHSELNLSSLELGDSALYFCASSAGTGYSPLHFGNGTRLTVT.

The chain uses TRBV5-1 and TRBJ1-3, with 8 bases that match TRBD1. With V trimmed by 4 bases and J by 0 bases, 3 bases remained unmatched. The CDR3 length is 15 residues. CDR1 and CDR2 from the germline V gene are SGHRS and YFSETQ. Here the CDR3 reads CASSVDRASGNTIYF. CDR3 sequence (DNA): TGCGCCAGCAGCGTGGACAGGGCCTCTGGAAACACCATATATTTT.

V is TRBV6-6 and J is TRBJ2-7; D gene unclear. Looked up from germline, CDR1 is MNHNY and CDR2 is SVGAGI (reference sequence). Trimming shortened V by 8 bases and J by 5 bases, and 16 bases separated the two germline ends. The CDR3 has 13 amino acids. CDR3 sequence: CASQAPASDEQYF. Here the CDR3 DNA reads TGTGCCAGCCAAGCCCCAGCAAGCGACGAGCAGTACTTC.

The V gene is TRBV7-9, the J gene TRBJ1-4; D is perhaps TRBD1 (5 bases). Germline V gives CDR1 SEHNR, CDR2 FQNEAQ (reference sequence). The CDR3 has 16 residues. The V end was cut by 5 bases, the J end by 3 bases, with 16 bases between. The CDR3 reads CASSPSGVGANEKLFF. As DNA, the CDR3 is TGTGCCAGCAGCCCCTCGGGAGTGGGGGCTAATGAAAAACTGTTTTTT.

The CDR3 DNA reads TGTGCCAGCAGCATAGGGGCGATGGGACAAGAGACCCAGTACTTC. Protein sequence: CASSIGAMGQETQYF. The genes are TRBV5-5 and TRBJ2-5; D might be TRBD1 (5 bases). V dropped 4 bases and J dropped 2 bases, with 15 bases sitting between them. The CDR3 is 15 amino acids. Germline loops: CDR1 SGHKS, CDR2 YYEKEE (reference sequence).

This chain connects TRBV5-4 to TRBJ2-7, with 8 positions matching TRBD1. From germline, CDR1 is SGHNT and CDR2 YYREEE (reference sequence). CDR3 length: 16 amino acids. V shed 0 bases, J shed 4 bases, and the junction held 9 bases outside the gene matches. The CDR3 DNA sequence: TGTGCCAGCAGCTTGGTCGGGACAGGATGGGGTTACGAGCAGTACTTC. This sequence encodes CASSLVGTGWGYEQYF.

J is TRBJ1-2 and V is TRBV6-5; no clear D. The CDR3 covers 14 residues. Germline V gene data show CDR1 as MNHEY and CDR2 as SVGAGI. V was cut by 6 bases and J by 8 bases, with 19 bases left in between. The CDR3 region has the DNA TGTGCCAGCAGCCGGGGTACGACTGCCCAGGGCTACACCTTC. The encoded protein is CASSRGTTAQGYTF.

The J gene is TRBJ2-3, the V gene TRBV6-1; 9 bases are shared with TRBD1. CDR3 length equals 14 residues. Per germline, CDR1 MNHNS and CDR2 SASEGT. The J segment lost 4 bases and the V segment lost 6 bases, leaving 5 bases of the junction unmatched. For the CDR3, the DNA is TGTGCCAGCAGCGGGACAGGGTACGCAGATACGCAGTATTTT. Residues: CASSGTGYADTQYF.

The CDR3 nucleotides are TGTGCCAGCAGTAAGTCCGGCGAGCAGTACTTC. This translates into CASSKSGEQYF. V usage is TRBV6-5 and J usage is TRBJ2-7, with D uncertain. There are 11 residues in the CDR3. Germline V gives CDR1 MNHEY, CDR2 SVGAGI. V was cut by 5 bases and J by 6 bases, with 8 bases left in between.

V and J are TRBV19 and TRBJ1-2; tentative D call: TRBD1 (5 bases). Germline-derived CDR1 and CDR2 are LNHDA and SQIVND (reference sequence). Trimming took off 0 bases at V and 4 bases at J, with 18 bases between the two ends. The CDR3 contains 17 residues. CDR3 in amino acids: CASSIDLSTATSYGYTF. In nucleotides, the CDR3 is TGTGCCAGTAGTATAGATCTATCGACAGCAACCAGCTATGGCTACACCTTC. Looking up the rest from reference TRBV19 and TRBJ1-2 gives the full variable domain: DGGITQSPKYLFRKEGQNVTLSCEQNLNHDAMYWYRQDPGQGLRLIYYSQIVNDFQKGDIAEGYSVSREKKESFPLTVTSAQKNPTAFYLCASSIDLSTATSYGYTFGSGTRLTVV.

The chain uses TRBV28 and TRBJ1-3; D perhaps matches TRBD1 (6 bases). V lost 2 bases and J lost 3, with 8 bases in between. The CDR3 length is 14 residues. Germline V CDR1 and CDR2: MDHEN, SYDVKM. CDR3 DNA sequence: TGTGCCAGCAGTTTAGGGGGCGTTGGAAACACCATATATTTT. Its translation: CASSLGGVGNTIYF. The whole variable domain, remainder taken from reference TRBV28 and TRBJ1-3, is DVKVTQSSRYLVKRTGEKVFLECVQDMDHENMFWYRQDPGLGLRLIYFSYDVKMKEKGDIPEGYSVSREKKERFSLILESASTNQTSMYLCASSLGGVGNTIYFGEGSWLTVV.

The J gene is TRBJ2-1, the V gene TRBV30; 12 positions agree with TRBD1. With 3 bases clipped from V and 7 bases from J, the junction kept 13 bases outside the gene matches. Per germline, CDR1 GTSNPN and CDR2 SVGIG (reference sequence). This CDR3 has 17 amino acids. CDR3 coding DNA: TGTGCCTGGAGACTACTAGCCGGGACAGGGGGCAAAAATGAGCAGTTCTTC. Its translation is CAWRLLAGTGGKNEQFF.

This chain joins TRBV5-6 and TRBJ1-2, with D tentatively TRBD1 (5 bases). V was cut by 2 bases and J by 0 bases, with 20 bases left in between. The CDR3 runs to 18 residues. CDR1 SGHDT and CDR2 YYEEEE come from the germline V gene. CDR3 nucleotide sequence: TGTGCCAGCAGCTTAGTCCGTCAGGGCAGGGTTCCTAACTATGGCTACACCTTC. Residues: CASSLVRQGRVPNYGYTF. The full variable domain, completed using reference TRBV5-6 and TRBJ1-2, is DAGVTQSPTHLIKTRGQQVTLRCSPKSGHDTVSWYQQALGQGPQFIFQYYEEEERQRGNFPDRFSGHQFPNYSSELNVNALLLGDSALYLCASSLVRQGRVPNYGYTFGSGTRLTVV.

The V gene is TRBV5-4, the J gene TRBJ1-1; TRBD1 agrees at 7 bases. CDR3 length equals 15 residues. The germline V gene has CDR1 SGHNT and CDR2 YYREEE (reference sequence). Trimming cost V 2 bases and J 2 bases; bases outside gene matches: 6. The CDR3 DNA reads TGTGCCAGCAGCTTATACAGGGGTCCTAACACTGAAGCTTTCTTT. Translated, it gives CASSLYRGPNTEAFF.

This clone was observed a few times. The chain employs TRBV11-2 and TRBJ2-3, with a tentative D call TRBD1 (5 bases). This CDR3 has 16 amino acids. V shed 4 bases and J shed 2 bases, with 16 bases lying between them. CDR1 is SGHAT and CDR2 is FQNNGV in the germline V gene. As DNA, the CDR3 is TGTGCCAGCAGCTCCTGGGGCTTGATCGCCACAGATACGCAGTATTTT. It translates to CASSSWGLIATDTQYF. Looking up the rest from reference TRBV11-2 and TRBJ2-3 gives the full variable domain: EAGVAQSPRYKIIEKRQSVAFWCNPISGHATLYWYQQILGQGPKLLIQFQNNGVVDDSQLPKDRFSAERLKGVDSTLKIQPAKLEDSAVYLCASSSWGLIATDTQYFGPGTRLTVL.

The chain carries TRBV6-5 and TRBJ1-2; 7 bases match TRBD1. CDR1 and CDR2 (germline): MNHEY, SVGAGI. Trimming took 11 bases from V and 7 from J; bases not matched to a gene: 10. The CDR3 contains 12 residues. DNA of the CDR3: TGTGCCGCCACCAGGGGGACAAGTGGCTACACCTTC. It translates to CAATRGTSGYTF.

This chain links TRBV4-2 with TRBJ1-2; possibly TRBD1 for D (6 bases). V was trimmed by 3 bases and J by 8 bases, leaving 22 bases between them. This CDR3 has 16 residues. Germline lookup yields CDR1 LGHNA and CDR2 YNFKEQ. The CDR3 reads CASSQDPMGAARGYTF. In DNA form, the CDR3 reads TGTGCCAGCAGCCAGGACCCAATGGGGGCGGCAAGGGGCTACACCTTC.

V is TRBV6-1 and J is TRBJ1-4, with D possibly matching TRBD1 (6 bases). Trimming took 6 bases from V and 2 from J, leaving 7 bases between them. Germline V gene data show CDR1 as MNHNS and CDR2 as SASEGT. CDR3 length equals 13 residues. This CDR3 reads CASRDSTNEKLFF. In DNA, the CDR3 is TGTGCCAGCAGGGACAGTACTAATGAAAAACTGTTTTTT.

The CDR3 DNA reads as TGTGCCACCAGTCCAAGTCGGCTAGCGGGAGGGAATGAGCAGTTCTTC. As protein: CATSPSRLAGGNEQFF. The V gene is TRBV15, the J gene TRBJ2-1; TRBD2 agrees at 12 bases. Trimming took 6 bases from V and 7 from J; bases not matched to a gene: 10. CDR1 is LNHNV and CDR2 is YYDKDF in the germline V gene (reference sequence). The CDR3 totals 16 residues.

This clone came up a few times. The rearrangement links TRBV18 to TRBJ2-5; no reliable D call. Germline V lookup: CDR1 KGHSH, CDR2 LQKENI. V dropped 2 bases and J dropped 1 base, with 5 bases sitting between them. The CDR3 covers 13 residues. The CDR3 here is CASSPGLQETQYF. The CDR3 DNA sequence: TGTGCCAGCTCACCAGGGCTCCAAGAGACCCAGTACTTC.